The 19 T cell receptor beta chains in this list originate from one sample, sequenced in a study of blood T cell repertoires in COVID-19. Profiling relied on immunoSEQ multiplex PCR, and the TCRdb table lists in-frame clones only, not all of them. The data hold fewer than 130,000 clones, with around 80% observed a single time. The specimen was peripheral blood. These receptor sequences come from a woman older than 75 with acute or convalescent COVID-19.

This chain uses TRBV7-8 with TRBJ2-2, with 10 bases lining up with TRBD2. The CDR3 contains 17 residues. V was pared by 2 bases and J by 6 bases, with 9 bases of the junction left unmatched. Germline V lookup: CDR1 SGHVS, CDR2 FQNEAQ. CDR3 loop: CASSLTPQRGGPGELFF. CDR3 in DNA: TGTGCCAGCAGCTTAACCCCCCAGCGGGGGGGCCCCGGGGAGCTGTTTTTT.

The gene calls are TRBV5-3 and TRBJ1-4, with 12 bases fitting TRBD1. TRBV5-3 is an ORF, and what it does is uncertain. The CDR3 contains 16 residues. V dropped 4 bases and J dropped 7; count of bases not matched to a gene: 8. CDR3 loop: CARSPGTGGHREKLFF. The CDR3 DNA follows: TGTGCCAGAAGCCCGGGGACAGGGGGCCACCGTGAAAAACTGTTTTTT.

The genes are TRBV7-8 and TRBJ1-1; maybe TRBD1 (5 bases). Germline V lookup: CDR1 SGHVS, CDR2 FQNEAQ. CDR3 length: 14 residues. V lost 5 bases, J lost 11 bases, and 21 bases lay in between. CDR3 DNA: TGTGCCAGCAGCCCCCGGCGGGACTCCTATTACGCTTTCTTT. It specifies CASSPRRDSYYAFF.

Notes on this clone: Other DNA sequences within the sample encode an identical CDR3. The chain recombines TRBV2 with TRBJ1-2; the match to TRBD1 covers 10 bases. With 11 bases clipped from V and 2 bases from J, the junction kept 8 bases outside the gene matches. Germline CDR1 reads SNHLY; CDR2 reads FYNNEI. The CDR3 loop spans 14 amino acids. This CDR3 is CARDKGQGNYGYTF. The CDR3 coding sequence is TGTGCCCGCGACAAGGGACAGGGGAACTATGGCTACACCTTC. Full variable domain (rest looked up from reference TRBV2 and TRBJ1-2): EPEVTQTPSHQVTQMGQEVILRCVPISNHLYFYWYRQILGQKVEFLVSFYNNEISEKSEIFDDQFSVERPDGSNFTLKIRSTKLEDSAMYFCARDKGQGNYGYTFGSGTRLTVV.

This clone was observed a few times. The gene calls are TRBV21-1 and TRBJ2-7; TRBD1 is the table's D call and was not checked against the DNA. TRBV21-1 is shown as a pseudogene. This CDR3 contains 15 residues. CDR3 sequence: CASRFDRVGSYEQYF. CDR3 sequence (DNA): TGTGCCAGCAGATTCGACAGGGTTGGGTCTTACGAGCAGTACTTC.

V gene TRBV18 combines with J gene TRBJ2-2; 8 bases are a match to TRBD1. Trimming at V came to 4 bases and at J to 6 bases, leaving 10 bases not matched to a gene. The CDR3 consists of 16 residues. Per the germline V gene, CDR1 is KGHSH and CDR2 is LQKENI. CDR3 bases: TGTGCCAGCTCACTCTACAGGGGGTTCGAATCCGGGGAGCTGTTTTTT. Translation: CASSLYRGFESGELFF.

The chain recombines TRBV4-1 with TRBJ2-1; D gene unclear. Germline loops: CDR1 MGHRA, CDR2 YSYEKL. This CDR3 spans 13 amino acids. Deletions cut 5 bases from V and 10 bases from J, with 15 bases between. Here the CDR3 reads CASSVRWVAEQFF. The CDR3 DNA follows: TGCGCCAGCAGCGTTAGATGGGTAGCAGAGCAGTTCTTC.

Comments on this clone: Additional DNA sequences in this sample encode the identical CDR3. The chain recombines TRBV2 with TRBJ1-5; 7 positions agree with TRBD1. This CDR3 contains 13 residues. The V segment lost 8 bases and the J segment 4 bases; nucleotides outside the gene matches: 5. Germline V CDR1 and CDR2: SNHLY, FYNNEI. The CDR3 coding sequence is TGTGCCAGCTCACGGGACAGTAATCAGCCCCAGCATTTT. This gives the protein CASSRDSNQPQHF. The full variable domain, in which reference TRBV2 and TRBJ1-5 provide the parts outside the CDR3, is EPEVTQTPSHQVTQMGQEVILRCVPISNHLYFYWYRQILGQKVEFLVSFYNNEISEKSEIFDDQFSVERPDGSNFTLKIRSTKLEDSAMYFCASSRDSNQPQHFGDGTRLSIL.

This chain uses TRBV5-1 with TRBJ1-2; maybe TRBD1 (5 bases). The CDR3 loop spans 13 amino acids. V was pared by 8 bases and J by 4 bases, with 15 bases between. Germline CDR1 is SGHRS and CDR2 is YFSETQ. In DNA form, the CDR3 reads TGCGCCAGTTCGGTGTCGCAGGGCTATGGCTACACCTTC. This gives the protein CASSVSQGYGYTF.

This chain joins TRBV27 and TRBJ2-7, with 10 bases aligning to TRBD2. CDR1 is MNHEY, CDR2 SMNVEV, per germline (reference sequence). CDR3 length: 15 residues. V shed 7 bases, J shed 6 bases, and the junction held 12 bases outside the gene matches. The CDR3 DNA reads as TGTGCCAGCACGGGTACTAGCGGGGAGGAGGCCGAGCAGTACTTC. Protein: CASTGTSGEEAEQYF.

The chain carries TRBV5-1 and TRBJ2-1, with TRBD2 identical over 9 bases. The CDR3 extends over 15 amino acids. V lost 4 bases, J lost 5 bases, and 7 bases stayed unmatched. Looked up from germline, CDR1 is SGHRS and CDR2 is YFSETQ. CDR3 DNA sequence: TGCGCCAGCAGCACAAGCGGGGGGCCCGACAATGAGCAGTTCTTC. Protein: CASSTSGGPDNEQFF.

The chain links TRBV2 to TRBJ2-5, with D tentatively TRBD2 (5 bases). The CDR3 contains 13 residues. Per the germline V gene, CDR1 is SNHLY and CDR2 is FYNNEI. The V end was cut by 5 bases, the J end by 3 bases, with 10 bases between. In DNA form, the CDR3 reads TGTGCCAGCAGTATGCGGCGGGAAGAGACCCAGTACTTC. Translation gives CASSMRREETQYF.

V usage is TRBV5-8 and J usage is TRBJ2-7; the D gene is possibly TRBD1 (6 bases). Trimming stripped 4 bases from V and 4 bases from J, with 18 bases between. This CDR3 has 15 amino acids. CDR1 is SGHTS and CDR2 is YDEGEE in the germline V gene. The CDR3 sequence: CASSPEGVSTYEQYF. CDR3 in DNA: TGTGCCAGCAGCCCCGAGGGGGTATCAACTTACGAGCAGTACTTC.

The chain links TRBV7-2 to TRBJ2-3; 10 positions agree with TRBD2. Germline lookup yields CDR1 SGHTA and CDR2 FQGNSA. This CDR3 has 15 residues. The junction had 8 bases not matched to a gene; V was cut back by 7 bases and J by 4 bases. The CDR3 nucleotides read TGTGCCAGCACCAGTCTAGCGGGAGCCGCAGATACGCAGTATTTT. Its protein product is CASTSLAGAADTQYF.

This clone was detected only a few times. This sequence joins TRBV6-2 or TRBV6-3 and TRBJ1-6; D is unclear. The CDR3 has 16 amino acids. V was pared by 4 bases and J by 3 bases, with 13 bases between. Germline CDR1 is MNHEY and CDR2 is SVGEGT. CDR3 sequence reads: CASSSGTAGYNSPLHF. CDR3 sequence (DNA): TGTGCCAGCAGTTCCGGTACGGCAGGCTATAATTCACCCCTCCACTTT.

This clone was recorded only once. The CDR3 sequence: CASSLLTSFTGELFF. In nucleotides, the CDR3 is TGTGCCAGCAGCTTATTGACTAGTTTCACCGGGGAGCTGTTTTTT. This chain joins TRBV7-2 and TRBJ2-2; D might be TRBD2 (6 bases). The CDR3 has 15 residues. Between the trimmed V and J ends, which lost 2 bases and 4 bases, there was a span of 11 bases. Germline values: CDR1 SGHTA, CDR2 FQGNSA.

This clone came up many times. The chain uses TRBV30 and TRBJ2-7, with 9 bases matching TRBD1. The V gene's germline CDR1 is GTSNPN and CDR2 SVGIG (reference sequence). This CDR3 region has 15 residues. The J segment lost 0 bases and the V segment lost 4 bases, leaving 7 bases of the junction unmatched. The CDR3 sequence: CAWNGQGLSSYEQYF. The CDR3 DNA sequence: TGTGCCTGGAACGGACAGGGGTTAAGCTCCTACGAGCAGTACTTC.

The rearrangement joins TRBV7-2 to TRBJ2-7; 10 bases match TRBD1. The CDR3 covers 14 residues. J lost 3 bases, V lost 4 bases, and 3 bases had no gene match. Germline lookup yields CDR1 SGHTA and CDR2 FQGNSA. The CDR3 is CASSYGQGGYEQYF. The CDR3, as DNA: TGTGCCAGCAGCTATGGACAGGGGGGCTACGAGCAGTACTTC.

The chain is built from TRBV2 and TRBJ2-7; D ambiguous. V shed 6 bases and J shed 6 bases, with 12 bases lying between them. The V gene's germline CDR1 is SNHLY and CDR2 FYNNEI. The CDR3 is 12 amino acids. The CDR3 DNA follows: TGTGCCAGCAGCAAATTCCCGGGCGAGCAGTACTTC. Protein product: CASSKFPGEQYF.